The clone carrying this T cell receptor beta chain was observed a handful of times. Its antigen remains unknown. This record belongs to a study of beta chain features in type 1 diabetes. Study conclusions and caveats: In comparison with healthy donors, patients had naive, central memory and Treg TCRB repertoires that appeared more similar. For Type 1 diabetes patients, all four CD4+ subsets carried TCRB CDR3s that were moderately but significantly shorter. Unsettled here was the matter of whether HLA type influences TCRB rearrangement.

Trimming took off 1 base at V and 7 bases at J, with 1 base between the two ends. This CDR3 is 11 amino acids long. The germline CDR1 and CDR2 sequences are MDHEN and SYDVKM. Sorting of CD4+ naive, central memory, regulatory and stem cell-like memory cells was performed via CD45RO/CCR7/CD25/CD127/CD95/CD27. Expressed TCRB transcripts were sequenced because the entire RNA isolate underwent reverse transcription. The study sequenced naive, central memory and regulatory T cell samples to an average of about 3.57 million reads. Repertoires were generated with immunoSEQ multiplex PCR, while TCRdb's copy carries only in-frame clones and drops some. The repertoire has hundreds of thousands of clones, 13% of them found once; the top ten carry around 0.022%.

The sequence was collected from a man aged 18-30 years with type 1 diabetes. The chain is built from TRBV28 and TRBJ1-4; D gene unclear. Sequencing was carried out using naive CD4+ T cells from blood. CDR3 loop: CASSLSEKLFF. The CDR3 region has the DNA TGTGCCAGCAGTTTATCTGAAAAACTGTTTTTT.